One TCR beta chain is described in this entry. The junction had 1 base not matched to a gene; V was cut back by 3 bases and J by 1 base. Germline V CDR1 and CDR2: MRHNA, SNTAGT. There are 15 residues in the CDR3. The sample is drawn from a study of blood T cell repertoires in COVID-19. Clones were sequenced by immunoSEQ multiplex PCR, and TCRdb holds only the in-frame ones, with some missing. The sample lists over 250,000 clones, about 89% occurring once. Recovered Cohort 3 donors showed two negative PCRs, clearance, or symptom resolution. Material: PBMCs or T cells enriched from blood (not recorded which). This chain joins TRBV6-4 and TRBJ2-5; 11 nucleotides align to TRBD1. The source of this sequence is a young woman who had recovered from COVID-19. The CDR3 sequence: CASSEGTGGQETQYF. CDR3 in DNA: TGTGCCAGCAGTGAGGGGACAGGGGGCCAAGAGACCCAGTACTTC.